The T cell receptor (beta chain) under discussion was sequenced for a study of cytomegalovirus exposure and HLA in healthy donors. For the study at large: Ancestry clustering placed about 86% of several hundred genotyped donors in the Caucasian-associated cluster.

The primer mix had 60 Vbeta and 13 Jbeta primers. The assay was immunoSEQ multiplex PCR, and TCRdb's table has in-frame clones only and misses some. Of 150,000 to 200,000 clones listed, around 82% are singletons. All donors participated as healthy donors of bone marrow. Regarding the study as a whole: The likely explanation for a cluster of highly shared sequence variants was sequencing artifact.

The CDR3 consists of 16 residues. Trimming at V came to 0 bases and at J to 1 base, leaving 6 bases not matched to a gene. The germline V gene encodes CDR1 LGHNA and CDR2 YSLEER. With regard to this clone: Its target is unknown.

The rearrangement uses TRBV4-3 and TRBJ2-7; 7 nucleotides line up with TRBD1. This receptor was obtained from a man aged 40-55 years in good health and CMV-seropositive. The specimen was PBMCs. The CDR3 loop reads CASSQDALDRSYEQYF. As DNA, the CDR3 is TGCGCCAGCAGCCAAGATGCCCTGGACAGGTCCTACGAGCAGTACTTC.